One TCR beta chain is described in this entry. Its antigen remains unidentified. Incorporated into the TCR beta cDNA libraries were unique molecular identifiers, which served to reduce PCR and sequencing biases. It was from roughly 1 to 10 million T cells that some 500,000 cDNA molecules came. In TCRdb, the PCR reads were re-called with MiXCR into one record per CDR3 protein. The sample lists hundreds of thousands of distinct CDR3 sequences, 25% to 30% occurring once. This record belongs to a study of post-analysis software for immune sequencing data. On the study more broadly: As for disease course, relapsing-remitting, secondary progressive and progressive-relapsing multiple sclerosis were all included. Study-wide findings and caveats: Patients showed TRBV5-6, TRBV5-1 and TRBV20-1 among five TRBV segments more frequent than in controls. Analysis by F measure revealed that same-batch samples clustered strongly together. Relative to controls, patients with multiple sclerosis showed significantly lower normalized Chao1 diversity.

Germline-derived CDR1 and CDR2 are MGHRA and YSYEKL. V shed 5 bases and J shed 8 bases, with 15 bases lying between them. CDR3 size: 13 residues. V is TRBV4-1 and J is TRBJ1-2; maybe TRBD1 (6 bases). Sequences were obtained from blood. The sequence derives from a girl aged 5-17 years with multiple sclerosis. CDR3 amino acids: CASSSIWGQGYTF. The CDR3 DNA reads TGCGCCAGCAGCTCGATTTGGGGGCAGGGCTACACCTTC.